This T cell receptor (beta chain) was obtained from a study of blood T cells in healthy people across ages. The study, taken as a whole, reports: Unsorted PBMC input precluded a conclusive naive versus antigen-experienced comparison. Older age coincided with a roughly linear decline in TCR beta diversity per million T cells. The unknown donor CMV status may have confounded expanded clonotype changes.

Through a sample-barcoded 5' primer and a J-beta primer mix, a second PCR was run for roughly 6 to 11 cycles. TCRdb reanalysed the 5' RACE reads using MiXCR and keeps one entry per CDR3 protein. This sample has some 860,000 distinct CDR3 sequences; more than 55% occur once, and the top ten carry about a quarter. Points on this clonotype: Its antigen is currently unknown.

Researchers isolated at least 6.5 million PBMCs per sample. The ends were cut back, 5 bases at V and 0 bases at J, with 16 bases in the middle. The CDR3 is 16 amino acids. The chain carries TRBV12-3 or TRBV12-4 and TRBJ1-2; D unresolved. This sequence originates from a man aged 40-49 years in good health. Sequenced input: blood. CDR3 in DNA: TGTGCCAGCAGTCTCAGACCCTCCGGTCCTAACTATGGCTACACCTTC. Its translation: CASSLRPSGPNYGYTF.